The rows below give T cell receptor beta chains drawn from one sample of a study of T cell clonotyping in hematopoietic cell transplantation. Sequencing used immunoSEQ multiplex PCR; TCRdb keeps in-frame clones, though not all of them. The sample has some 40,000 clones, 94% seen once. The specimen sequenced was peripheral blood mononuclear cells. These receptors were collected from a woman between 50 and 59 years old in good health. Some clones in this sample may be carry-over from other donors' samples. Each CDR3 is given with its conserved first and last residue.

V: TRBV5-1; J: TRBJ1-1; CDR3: CASSLGTIGTEAFF
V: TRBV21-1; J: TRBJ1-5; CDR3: CASNGQGMCGNQPQHF
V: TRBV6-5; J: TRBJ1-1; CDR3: CASSTGGRSEAFF
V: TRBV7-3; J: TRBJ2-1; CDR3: CASSREIGNYNEQFF
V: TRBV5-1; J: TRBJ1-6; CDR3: CASSLIVQGSPLHF
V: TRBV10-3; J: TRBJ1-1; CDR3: CAISAGTGGPNTEAFF
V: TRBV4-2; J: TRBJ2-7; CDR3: CASSSPGQGFLNEQYF
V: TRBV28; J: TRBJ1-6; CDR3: CASRHEGAGSSYNSPLHF
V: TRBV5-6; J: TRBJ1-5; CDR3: CASSWNRGNQPQHF
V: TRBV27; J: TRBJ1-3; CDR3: CASSLQGSGNTIYF
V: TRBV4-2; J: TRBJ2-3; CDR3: CASSQTTDTQYF
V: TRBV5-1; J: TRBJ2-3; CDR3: CASSLNTDTQYF
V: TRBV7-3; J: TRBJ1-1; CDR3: CARTMNTEAFF
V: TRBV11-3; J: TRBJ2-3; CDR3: CASSLMPGTDTQYF
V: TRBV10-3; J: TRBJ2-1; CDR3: CAISPWTSGGPQGNEQFF
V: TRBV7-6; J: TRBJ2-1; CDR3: CASSARLAYNEQFF
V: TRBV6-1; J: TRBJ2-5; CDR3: CASSQNSYQETQYF
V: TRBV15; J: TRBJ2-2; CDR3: CATSRDRGEWSPGELFF
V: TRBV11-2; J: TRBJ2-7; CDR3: CASSLDLRGGYEQYF
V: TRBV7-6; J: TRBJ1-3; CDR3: CASSSQGSSGNTIYF
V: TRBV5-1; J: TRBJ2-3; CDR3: CASQPQPTSTDTQYF
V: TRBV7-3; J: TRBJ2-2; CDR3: CASSSPGPPGELFF
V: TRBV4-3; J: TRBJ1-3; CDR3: CASSQDVGSGNTIYF
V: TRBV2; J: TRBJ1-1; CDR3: CASGRAGTEAFF